The entry below describes one T cell receptor beta chain. This CDR3 is 13 amino acids long. Germline V gene lookup returns CDR1 SGHTA and CDR2 FQGNSA. The V end was cut by 3 bases, the J end by 10 bases, with 13 bases between. This sample was taken from a study of blood T cells in healthy people across ages. Primed by a sample-barcoded 5' primer and a J-beta primer mix, a second PCR proceeded for about 7 to 12 cycles. TCRdb re-analysed the 5' RACE reads in MiXCR, keeping a single row per CDR3 protein. Of roughly 800,000 distinct CDR3 sequences listed, 58% are singletons. The chain is built from TRBV7-2 and TRBJ2-1; the D gene is possibly TRBD1 (5 bases). The sequencing sample was made of blood. The receptor was isolated from a man aged 25-40 years in good health. The DNA for the CDR3 is TGTGCCAGCAGCTTTGAAGGGGTTTCGGAGCAGTTCTTC. It translates to CASSFEGVSEQFF.